The source of this T cell receptor (beta chain) is a study of shared clonotypes between healthy human individuals. Points from the study as a whole: The study generally estimated greater richness for naive than memory subsets.

On this clone itself: What it recognizes is unknown.

Over several immunoSEQ plates, each subset's genomic DNA was distributed in even portions. Methods used by the authors: Quality scores were absent from the junction-only immunoSEQ sequences, so filtering differed. Only in-frame clones appear in the TCRdb table, and some are missing; sequencing was by immunoSEQ multiplex PCR. Clone size and V and J calls were adopted from that table, with D and trimming inferred from the DNA. The table has hundreds of thousands of clones, 92% seen once. Naive CD8 cells were CD45RO-negative, positively selected for CCR7, excluding terminally differentiated effector memory CD45RA+ cells. Every one of the donors was a Caucasian adult that lived in Nashville, Tennessee. The sample comprised naive CD8+ T cells sorted from blood. The TCR sequence derives from a young man in good health.

CDR3 DNA sequence: TGTGCCAGCAGAACAGGGGTAGGCGAGCAGTACTTC. Protein: CASRTGVGEQYF. V and J are TRBV5-4 and TRBJ2-7; TRBD1 aligns across 7 bases. The CDR3 runs 12 residues. The junction had 5 bases not matched to a gene; V was cut back by 5 bases and J by 6 bases. Germline CDR1 is SGHNT and CDR2 is YYREEE (reference sequence).